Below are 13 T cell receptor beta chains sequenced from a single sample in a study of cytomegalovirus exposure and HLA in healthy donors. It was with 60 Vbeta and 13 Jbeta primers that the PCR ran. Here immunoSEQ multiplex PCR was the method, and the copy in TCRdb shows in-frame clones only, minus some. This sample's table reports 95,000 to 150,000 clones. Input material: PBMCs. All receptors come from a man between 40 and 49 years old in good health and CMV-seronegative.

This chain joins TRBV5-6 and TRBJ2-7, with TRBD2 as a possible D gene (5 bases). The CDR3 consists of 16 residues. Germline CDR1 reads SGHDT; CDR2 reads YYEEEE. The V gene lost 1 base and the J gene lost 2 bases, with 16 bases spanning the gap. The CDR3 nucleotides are TGTGCCAGCAGCTTGAAATCCGGACTTCTTGCCTACGAGCAGTACTTC. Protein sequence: CASSLKSGLLAYEQYF.

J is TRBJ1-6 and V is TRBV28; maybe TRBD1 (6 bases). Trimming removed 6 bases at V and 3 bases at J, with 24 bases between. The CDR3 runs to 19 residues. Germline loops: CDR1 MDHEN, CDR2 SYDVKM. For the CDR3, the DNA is TGTGCCAGCAGGACCACAGGGAAGACCACCCATGTCTATAATTCACCCCTCCACTTT. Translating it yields CASRTTGKTTHVYNSPLHF.

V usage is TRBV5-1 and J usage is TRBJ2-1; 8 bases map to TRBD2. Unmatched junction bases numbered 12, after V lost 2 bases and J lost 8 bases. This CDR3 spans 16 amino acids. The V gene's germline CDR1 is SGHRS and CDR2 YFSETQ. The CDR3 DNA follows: TGCGCCAGCAGCTTTCAAGACGGGAGGGCCGTGGATGAGCAGTTCTTC. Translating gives CASSFQDGRAVDEQFF.

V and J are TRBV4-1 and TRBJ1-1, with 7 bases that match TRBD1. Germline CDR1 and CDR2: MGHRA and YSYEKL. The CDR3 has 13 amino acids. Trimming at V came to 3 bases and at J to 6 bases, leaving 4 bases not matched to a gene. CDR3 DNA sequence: TGCGCCAGCAGCCAGACAGGGAGCGCTGAAGCTTTCTTT. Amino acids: CASSQTGSAEAFF.

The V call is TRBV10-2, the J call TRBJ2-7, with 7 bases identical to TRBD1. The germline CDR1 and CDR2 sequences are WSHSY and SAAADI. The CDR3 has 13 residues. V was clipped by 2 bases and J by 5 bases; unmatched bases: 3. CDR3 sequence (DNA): TGCGCCAGCAGTGAGAACAGGGGCCACGAGCAGTACTTC. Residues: CASSENRGHEQYF.

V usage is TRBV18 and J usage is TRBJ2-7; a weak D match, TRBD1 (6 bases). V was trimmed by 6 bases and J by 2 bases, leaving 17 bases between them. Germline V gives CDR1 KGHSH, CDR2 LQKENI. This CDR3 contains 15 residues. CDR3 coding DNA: TGTGCCAGCTCCCATTCGACAGGATCCCCCTACGAGCAGTACTTC. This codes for CASSHSTGSPYEQYF. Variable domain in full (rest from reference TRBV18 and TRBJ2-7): NAGVMQNPRHLVRRRGQEARLRCSPMKGHSHVYWYRQLPEEGLKFMVYLQKENIIDESGMPKERFSAEFPKEGPSILRIQQVVRGDSAAYFCASSHSTGSPYEQYFGPGTRLTVT.

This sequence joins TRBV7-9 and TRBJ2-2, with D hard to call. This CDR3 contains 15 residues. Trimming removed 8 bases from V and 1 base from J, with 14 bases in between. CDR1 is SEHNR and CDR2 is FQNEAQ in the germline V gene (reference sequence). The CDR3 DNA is TGTGCCAGCGATGGAGAATTTGTGAACACCGGGGAGCTGTTTTTT. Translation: CASDGEFVNTGELFF.

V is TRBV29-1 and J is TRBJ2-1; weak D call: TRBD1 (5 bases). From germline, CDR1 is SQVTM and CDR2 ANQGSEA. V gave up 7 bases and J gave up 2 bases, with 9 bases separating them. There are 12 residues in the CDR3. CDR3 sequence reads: CSGDRTYNEQFF. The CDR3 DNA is TGCAGCGGAGACAGAACCTACAATGAGCAGTTCTTC.

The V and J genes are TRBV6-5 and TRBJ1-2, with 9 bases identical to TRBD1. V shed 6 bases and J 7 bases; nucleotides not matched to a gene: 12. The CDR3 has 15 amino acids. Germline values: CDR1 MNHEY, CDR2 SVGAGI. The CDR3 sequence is CASRLTGGASVGYTF. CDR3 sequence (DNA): TGTGCCAGCAGACTAACAGGGGGCGCTTCGGTTGGCTACACCTTC.

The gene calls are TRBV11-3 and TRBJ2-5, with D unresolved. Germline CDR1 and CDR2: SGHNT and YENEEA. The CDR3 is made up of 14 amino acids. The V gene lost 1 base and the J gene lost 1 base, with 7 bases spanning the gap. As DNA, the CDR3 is TGTGCCAGCAGCTTAGGGAACAGCCAAGAGACCCAGTACTTC. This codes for CASSLGNSQETQYF. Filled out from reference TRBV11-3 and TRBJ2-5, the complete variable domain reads EAGVVQSPRYKIIEKKQPVAFWCNPISGHNTLYWYLQNLGQGPELLIRYENEEAVDDSQLPKDRFSAERLKGVDSTLKIQPAELGDSAVYLCASSLGNSQETQYFGPGTRLLVL.

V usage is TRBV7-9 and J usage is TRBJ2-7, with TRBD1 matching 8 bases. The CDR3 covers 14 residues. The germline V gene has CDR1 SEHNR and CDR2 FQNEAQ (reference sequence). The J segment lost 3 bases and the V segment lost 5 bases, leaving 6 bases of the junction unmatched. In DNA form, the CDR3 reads TGTGCCAGCAGCCGAGGGACAGGTAACTACGAGCAGTACTTC. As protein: CASSRGTGNYEQYF.

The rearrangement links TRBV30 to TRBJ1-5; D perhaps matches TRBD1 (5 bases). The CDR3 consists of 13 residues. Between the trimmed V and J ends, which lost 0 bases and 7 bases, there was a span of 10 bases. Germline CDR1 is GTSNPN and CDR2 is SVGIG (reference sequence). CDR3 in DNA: TGTGCCTGGAGTGTACCGGGGGTACAGCCCCAGCATTTT. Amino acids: CAWSVPGVQPQHF.

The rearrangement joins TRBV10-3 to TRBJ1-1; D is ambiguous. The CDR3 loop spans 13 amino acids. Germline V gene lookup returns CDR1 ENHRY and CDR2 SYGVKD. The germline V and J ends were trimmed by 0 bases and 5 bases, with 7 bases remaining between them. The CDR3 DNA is TGTGCCATCAGTGAGTCGACTGGTACTGAAGCTTTCTTT. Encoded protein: CAISESTGTEAFF.